The present TCR beta chain was sequenced within a study of T cell responses to AZD1222 COVID-19 vaccine. Overall study context: Doses given second, at about 4 or about 12 weeks, were pooled. Study-wide results and limits: Donors were largely white British and mainly female; clonal diversity was possibly underestimated.

In regard to this clone: Its antigen is unknown.

Germline CDR1 and CDR2: SEHNR and FQNEAQ (reference sequence). This CDR3 has 14 amino acids. The germline V and J ends were trimmed by 0 bases and 6 bases, with 12 bases remaining between them. Produced via immunoSEQ multiplex PCR; TCRdb's table is partial and in-frame only. The sample yields 120,000 or so clones, roughly nine tenths seen once. The chain links TRBV7-9 to TRBJ2-7, with D perhaps matching TRBD2 (5 bases). This sequence originates from an adult in good health. The sequences come from peripheral blood, collected on day 0 of AZD1222 vaccination. CDR3 in amino acids: CASSLAGVPLEQYF. Here the CDR3 DNA reads TGTGCCAGCAGCTTAGCGGGAGTACCCCTCGAGCAGTACTTC.